What follows is one T cell receptor beta chain and its context. Other DNA sequences in the sample encode the same CDR3. This sample is drawn from a study of shared clonotypes between healthy human individuals. Trimming left V 4 bases short and J 4 bases short, with 14 bases between. CDR3 size: 15 residues. CDR1 and CDR2 from the germline V gene are SGHDN and FVKESK. TCRdb keeps only in-frame clones here, not all; method: immunoSEQ multiplex PCR. The repertoire holds about a million clones, with about 80% as singletons. Sample: memory CD4+ T cells sorted from blood. Subset here: CD45RA-negative fraction. The chain joins TRBV14 to TRBJ2-1, with D maybe TRBD2 (7 bases). The receptor comes from a man between 18 and 35 years old in good health. The CDR3 bases are TGTGCCAGCAGCCGGACTAGGGGGGCTTACAATGAGCAGTTCTTC. As protein: CASSRTRGAYNEQFF.